These 30 T cell receptor beta chains were all obtained from the same sample, sequenced in a study of shared clonotypes between healthy human individuals (dated by TCRdb to the early 2020s). The library was produced with the immunoSEQ multiplex PCR assay. TCRdb provides this immuneACCESS table in a form limited to in-frame rearrangements. Some clones are lacking; in checked studies, under half of them reflect an unresolved V gene, and why the rest are absent is not known. Recorded for this sample are roughly 650,000 clones; around 97% of them occurred a single time. The ten largest clones capture 0.055% to 0.07% of the sample. The specimen sequenced was naive CD4+ T cells sorted from blood. The cell subset or site label on this specimen signifies: CD45RA+ positively selected. All receptors come from a woman aged 25 to 39 in good health.

This clone was detected only once. The CDR3 sequence is CASSPPTGLVIHNEQFF. As DNA, the CDR3 is TGTGCCAGCAGCCCCCCCACGGGACTAGTCATACACAATGAGCAGTTCTTC. The J gene is TRBJ2-1, the V gene TRBV7-8; TRBD2 matches at 8 bases. This CDR3 has 17 residues. Looked up from germline, CDR1 is SGHVS and CDR2 is FQNEAQ. V lost 5 bases to trimming and J lost 5 bases; unmatched junction nucleotides: 14.

V is TRBV28 and J is TRBJ1-2; perhaps TRBD1 as D (6 bases). CDR1 is MDHEN and CDR2 is SYDVKM in the germline V gene. The V end lost 0 bases, the J end lost 2 bases, and 13 bases lay between the germline ends. The CDR3 is 16 amino acids. CDR3 DNA sequence: TGTGCCAGCAGTTTATGGCTTTACAGGGAGAACTATGGCTACACCTTC. Translated: CASSLWLYRENYGYTF.

This clone was found once. The V call is TRBV7-3, the J call TRBJ2-1, with 10 bases matching TRBD2. The CDR3 covers 16 residues. V lost 0 bases to trimming and J lost 7 bases; unmatched junction nucleotides: 6. Germline CDR1 SGHTA, CDR2 FQGTGA. CDR3 DNA: TGTGCCAGCAGCTTAACTCCTAGCGGGAGAGGAAATGAGCAGTTCTTC. Encoded protein: CASSLTPSGRGNEQFF.

The gene calls are TRBV9 and TRBJ2-7; 8 positions match TRBD2. V lost 0 bases, J lost 4 bases, and 6 bases stayed unmatched. The CDR3 runs to 15 residues. Germline CDR1 reads SGDLS; CDR2 reads YYNGEE. DNA for the CDR3: TGTGCCAGCAGCGTAGAAGCGGGAGTTACTTACGAGCAGTACTTC. Protein product: CASSVEAGVTYEQYF.

The rearrangement links TRBV28 to TRBJ1-4, with D possibly being TRBD1 (5 bases). CDR1 is MDHEN, CDR2 SYDVKM, per germline. The V gene lost 5 bases and the J gene lost 0 bases, with 10 bases spanning the gap. This CDR3 is built from 15 residues. The CDR3 reads CASSLLTATNEKLFF. In nucleotides, the CDR3 is TGTGCCAGCAGTCTCCTGACAGCAACTAATGAAAAACTGTTTTTT.

This chain uses TRBV2 with TRBJ2-1; TRBD2 matches at 12 bases. Trimming took 5 bases from V and 8 from J; bases not matched to a gene: 7. The CDR3 is 15 amino acids. The germline V gene has CDR1 SNHLY and CDR2 FYNNEI. CDR3 in amino acids: CASSRLAGAVDEQFF. CDR3 sequence (DNA): TGTGCCAGCAGTCGACTAGCGGGAGCTGTTGATGAGCAGTTCTTC.

The V gene is TRBV9, the J gene TRBJ1-2, with D unresolved. V gave up 3 bases and J gave up 1 base, with 10 bases separating them. Per the germline V gene, CDR1 is SGDLS and CDR2 is YYNGEE. The length of the CDR3 is 14 residues. The CDR3 loop is CASSASPDNYGYTF. As DNA, the CDR3 is TGTGCCAGCAGCGCCTCCCCTGATAACTATGGCTACACCTTC. The full variable domain, rest sourced from reference TRBV9 and TRBJ1-2, is DSGVTQTPKHLITATGQRVTLRCSPRSGDLSVYWYQQSLDQGLQFLIQYYNGEERAKGNILERFSAQQFPDLHSELNLSSLELGDSALYFCASSASPDNYGYTFGSGTRLTVV.

This sequence joins TRBV15 and TRBJ2-1; unclear D gene. Trimming pared 0 bases from V and 5 bases from J, leaving 8 bases between. Germline V gene sequence: CDR1 LNHNV, CDR2 YYDKDF (reference sequence). The CDR3 sequence is 14 residues long. The CDR3 DNA reads TGTGCCACCAGCAGAGACCCCGGCAACAATGAGCAGTTCTTC. Translating gives CATSRDPGNNEQFF.

The rearrangement uses TRBV28 and TRBJ2-7, with a possible D match to TRBD2 (5 bases). V lost 2 bases and J lost 1, with 9 bases in between. Germline V gene sequence: CDR1 MDHEN, CDR2 SYDVKM. The CDR3 runs to 14 residues. The CDR3 loop is CASSLDGISYEQYF. The CDR3 DNA sequence: TGTGCCAGCAGTTTAGACGGGATTTCCTACGAGCAGTACTTC.

The chain couples TRBV11-3 to TRBJ2-4; unclear D gene. The CDR3 sequence is 15 residues long. Germline-derived CDR1 and CDR2 are SGHNT and YENEEA. V lost 2 bases and J 0 bases, leaving 8 bases between the germline ends. CDR3 nucleotide sequence: TGTGCCAGCAGCTTATTTAGGCTAGCCAAAAACATTCAGTACTTC. Translation gives CASSLFRLAKNIQYF.

The chain couples TRBV2 to TRBJ2-1; a weak D match, TRBD1 (6 bases). Germline V CDR1 and CDR2: SNHLY, FYNNEI. CDR3 length: 16 residues. The germline V and J ends were trimmed by 3 bases and 1 base, with 13 bases remaining between them. In nucleotides, the CDR3 is TGTGCCAGCAGTGATGTGAGAGGGGGTTCCTACAATGAGCAGTTCTTC. Translating it yields CASSDVRGGSYNEQFF.

This chain connects TRBV30 to TRBJ1-5; D is perhaps TRBD1 (6 bases). Trimming removed 3 bases from V and 6 bases from J, with 18 bases in between. Per germline, CDR1 GTSNPN and CDR2 SVGIG (reference sequence). This CDR3 has 15 amino acids. CDR3 sequence (DNA): TGTGCCTGGAGCCCCCTCCAGGGGTTCTTTCAGCCCCAGCATTTT. Translating gives CAWSPLQGFFQPQHF.

The chain uses TRBV7-6 and TRBJ2-5, with D tentatively TRBD2 (6 bases). The CDR3 is 16 amino acids. Trimming took 4 bases from V and 4 from J, leaving 19 bases between them. Germline V lookup: CDR1 SGHVS, CDR2 FNYEAQ. The CDR3 is CASSSHLGGGGETQYF. CDR3 in DNA: TGTGCCAGCAGCTCCCACCTCGGGGGAGGAGGAGAGACCCAGTACTTC.

This sequence joins TRBV28 and TRBJ1-2; D is ambiguous. CDR3 length: 14 residues. The V gene lost 5 bases and the J gene lost 0 bases, with 10 bases spanning the gap. Germline values: CDR1 MDHEN, CDR2 SYDVKM. The CDR3 sequence: CASSAGATNYGYTF. For the CDR3, the DNA is TGTGCCAGCAGTGCGGGCGCAACTAACTATGGCTACACCTTC.

This chain links TRBV23-1 with TRBJ1-2, with D perhaps matching TRBD1 (5 bases). TRBV23-1 is given ORF status, its function remaining uncertain. V lost 0 bases and J 9 bases, leaving 14 bases between the germline ends. The CDR3 spans 14 residues. DNA of the CDR3: TGCGCCAGCAGTCAATCTCAGGGAGGAGGGAGCTACACCTTC. This encodes CASSQSQGGGSYTF.

The rearrangement joins TRBV4-1 to TRBJ2-7, with 7 bases matching TRBD2. The CDR3 is 16 residues long. CDR1 is MGHRA and CDR2 is YSYEKL in the germline V gene. The trim removed 1 base at V and 2 bases at J, leaving 8 bases unmatched. The CDR3 is CASSQGISGWAYEQYF. As DNA, the CDR3 is TGCGCCAGCAGCCAAGGGATTAGCGGGTGGGCCTACGAGCAGTACTTC.

The chain carries TRBV28 and TRBJ2-1; D may be TRBD2 (7 bases). Germline-derived CDR1 and CDR2 are MDHEN and SYDVKM. The CDR3 sequence is 16 residues long. V was pared by 2 bases and J by 7 bases, with 18 bases between. The CDR3 protein is CASSLEGRGGVNEQFF. CDR3 nucleotides: TGTGCCAGCAGTTTAGAAGGAAGGGGGGGTGTAAATGAGCAGTTCTTC. Filled out from reference TRBV28 and TRBJ2-1, the complete variable domain reads DVKVTQSSRYLVKRTGEKVFLECVQDMDHENMFWYRQDPGLGLRLIYFSYDVKMKEKGDIPEGYSVSREKKERFSLILESASTNQTSMYLCASSLEGRGGVNEQFFGPGTRLTVL.

The genes are TRBV28 and TRBJ2-3, with 9 nucleotides matching TRBD1. Germline V gives CDR1 MDHEN, CDR2 SYDVKM. V was clipped by 5 bases and J by 5 bases; unmatched bases: 5. The CDR3 sequence is 14 residues long. The CDR3 loop reads CASSGQGWVDTQYF. The CDR3 nucleotides read TGTGCCAGCAGTGGACAGGGGTGGGTAGATACGCAGTATTTT.

The J gene is TRBJ2-7, the V gene TRBV7-8; 10 bases fit TRBD1. This CDR3 comprises 16 residues. Germline assignment: CDR1 SGHVS and CDR2 FQNEAQ. J gave up 4 bases and V 5 bases, and 11 bases lay outside the gene matches. CDR3 DNA sequence: TGTGCCAGCAGCCAACAGGTTGGGACAGGGGTATACGAGCAGTACTTC. This sequence encodes CASSQQVGTGVYEQYF. The whole variable domain, filled in from reference TRBV7-8 and TRBJ2-7, reads GAGVSQSPRYKVAKRGQDVALRCDPISGHVSLFWYQQALGQGPEFLTYFQNEAQLDKSGLPSDRFFAERPEGSVSTLKIQRTQQEDSAVYLCASSQQVGTGVYEQYFGPGTRLTVT.

The CDR3 DNA follows: TGTGCCAGCAGCAAGCGAACCTCCTCGGACGGGAAGGCCGAGCAGTACTTC. It encodes CASSKRTSSDGKAEQYF. V gene TRBV28 combines with J gene TRBJ2-7, with D possibly matching TRBD2 (5 bases). CDR1 is MDHEN, CDR2 SYDVKM, per germline. The CDR3 length is 17 residues. V was clipped by 6 bases and J by 6 bases, with 27 bases between them.

The gene calls are TRBV5-6 and TRBJ2-7; a possible D gene is TRBD2 (5 bases). CDR3 length equals 14 residues. In germline, CDR1 is SGHDT, CDR2 YYEEEE. V was trimmed by 5 bases and J by 0 bases, leaving 12 bases between them. Written as DNA, the CDR3 is TGTGCCAGCAGGGGAGACGGTAGCTCCTACGAGCAGTACTTC. Translation: CASRGDGSSYEQYF.

The V and J genes are TRBV4-1 and TRBJ2-1; D ambiguous. This CDR3 has 17 amino acids. Trimming took 1 base from V and 6 from J, leaving 19 bases between them. CDR1 MGHRA and CDR2 YSYEKL come from the germline V gene. As DNA, the CDR3 is TGCGCCAGCAGCCAAGTTCGTATTGGGCTAGTCTCCAATGAGCAGTTCTTC. The encoded protein is CASSQVRIGLVSNEQFF.

The genes are TRBV7-7 and TRBJ2-5; a weak D match, TRBD2 (5 bases). Trimming removed 5 bases from V and 1 base from J, with 14 bases in between. This CDR3 has 15 residues. CDR1 and CDR2 (germline): SSHAT, FNYEAQ (reference sequence). DNA for the CDR3: TGTGCCAGCAGCCGAGGGCCAGAACCCCAAGAGACCCAGTACTTC. Protein: CASSRGPEPQETQYF.

J is TRBJ2-5 and V is TRBV5-1; D remains ambiguous. The tail of the sequence fits TRBJ2-7 better, so the J call may be wrong. CDR1 is SGHRS, CDR2 YFSETQ, per germline. The CDR3 has 11 residues. The CDR3 nucleotides read TGCGCCAGCAGCTTGTACTACGAGCAGTACTTC. It specifies CASSLYYEQYF.

The chain employs TRBV29-1 and TRBJ2-1; D unresolved. Germline CDR1 SQVTM, CDR2 ANQGSEA. The CDR3 is 14 residues long. Trimming took off 7 bases at V and 2 bases at J, with 15 bases between the two ends. In DNA form, the CDR3 reads TGCAGCGCTCGCCGTAGTGGGCCCTACAATGAGCAGTTCTTC. This codes for CSARRSGPYNEQFF.

The genes are TRBV5-1 and TRBJ2-7; D gene ambiguous. V lost 4 bases to trimming and J lost 5 bases, with 7 bases between them. Germline CDR1 and CDR2: SGHRS and YFSETQ. The CDR3 extends over 11 amino acids. The CDR3 coding sequence is TGCGCCAGCAGCGGCCCGCACGAGCAGTACTTC. It yields the protein CASSGPHEQYF.

Written as DNA, the CDR3 is TGTGCCAGTGAGATAGCCGGGACAGATACGCAGTATTTT. This translates into CASEIAGTDTQYF. The chain couples TRBV5-8 to TRBJ2-3; D not certain. The CDR3 length is 13 residues. Trimming stripped 8 bases from V and 3 bases from J, with 13 bases between. Per the germline V gene, CDR1 is SGHTS and CDR2 is YDEGEE.

The CDR3 reads CATSNGGQAKNIQYF. In nucleotides, the CDR3 is TGTGCCACCAGCAATGGAGGACAGGCCAAAAACATTCAGTACTTC. The gene calls are TRBV15 and TRBJ2-4, with a tentative D call TRBD1 (6 bases). V was cut by 4 bases and J by 1 base, with 11 bases left in between. The CDR3 contains 15 residues. Germline V gives CDR1 LNHNV, CDR2 YYDKDF (reference sequence). The whole variable domain, remainder taken from reference TRBV15 and TRBJ2-4, is DAMVIQNPRYQVTQFGKPVTLSCSQTLNHNVMYWYQQKSSQAPKLLFHYYDKDFNNEADTPDNFQSRRPNTSFCFLDIRSPGLGDTAMYLCATSNGGQAKNIQYFGAGTRLSVL.

The J gene is TRBJ2-1, the V gene TRBV4-1; 7 bases are shared with TRBD1. CDR3 size: 17 residues. Germline V gene data show CDR1 as MGHRA and CDR2 as YSYEKL. After removal of 2 bases from V and 5 bases from J, the junction contained 12 bases not matched to a gene. Here the CDR3 reads CASSQPTRGRIHNEQFF. The CDR3 region has the DNA TGCGCCAGCAGCCAACCAACAAGGGGGCGAATTCACAATGAGCAGTTCTTC.

The rearrangement links TRBV7-2 to TRBJ2-7; tentatively, D is TRBD1 (6 bases). The germline V and J ends were trimmed by 5 bases and 5 bases, with 19 bases remaining between them. There are 15 residues in the CDR3. Germline CDR1 SGHTA, CDR2 FQGNSA. DNA of the CDR3: TGTGCCAGCAGCCCCCAGAGACACAGGGTGGACGAGCAGTACTTC. The encoded protein is CASSPQRHRVDEQYF. Complete variable domain (other parts from reference TRBV7-2 and TRBJ2-7): GAGVSQSPSNKVTEKGKDVELRCDPISGHTALYWYRQSLGQGLEFLIYFQGNSAPDKSGLPSDRFSAERTGGSVSTLTIQRTQQEDSAVYLCASSPQRHRVDEQYFGPGTRLTVT.